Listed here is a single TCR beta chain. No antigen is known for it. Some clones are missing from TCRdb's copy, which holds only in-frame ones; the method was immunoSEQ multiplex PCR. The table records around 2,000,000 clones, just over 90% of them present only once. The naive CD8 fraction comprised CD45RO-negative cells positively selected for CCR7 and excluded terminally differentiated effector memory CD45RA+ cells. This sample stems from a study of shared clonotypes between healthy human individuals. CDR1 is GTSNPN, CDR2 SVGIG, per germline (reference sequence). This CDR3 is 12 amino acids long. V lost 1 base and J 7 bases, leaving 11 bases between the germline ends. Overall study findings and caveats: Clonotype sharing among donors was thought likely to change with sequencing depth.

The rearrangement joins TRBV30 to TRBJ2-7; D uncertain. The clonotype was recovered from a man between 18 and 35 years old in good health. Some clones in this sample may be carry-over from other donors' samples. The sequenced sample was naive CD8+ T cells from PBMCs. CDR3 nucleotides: TGTGCCTGGAGTGCGGGCCCCCATGAGCAGTACTTC. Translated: CAWSAGPHEQYF.